This T cell receptor beta chain was retrieved from a study of cytomegalovirus exposure and HLA in healthy donors. The primer mix had 60 Vbeta and 13 Jbeta primers. Assay: immunoSEQ multiplex PCR; the TCRdb copy retains only in-frame clones and omits some. Of 150,000 to 200,000 clones listed, over 60% were seen once; the top ten hold approximately 6%. The study's findings and limits: There were several of the most significant clusters that appeared linked to common viral pathogens in a later analysis. Clonal expansion was found to be greater in HLA-associated TCR beta chains than in equally common others in a later analysis. Sequence variants that were highly shared formed a cluster that was likely a sequencing artifact.

The V gene end was trimmed by 5 bases and the J gene end by 10 bases; junction bases not matched to a gene: 8. Germline loops: CDR1 MNHEY, CDR2 SMNVEV (reference sequence). This CDR3 has 13 residues. Healthy donors of bone marrow made up the group. About this clone: The antigen is not known.

The chain joins TRBV27 to TRBJ2-1; 7 nucleotides align to TRBD2. This sequence was found in a middle-aged man in good health and CMV-seropositive. The sample was PBMCs. The DNA of the CDR3 is TGTGCCAGCAGTCTGGGGACTACGAAGGAGCAGTTCTTC. It specifies CASSLGTTKEQFF.